The clone carrying this TCR beta chain was found a few times. As yet, its antigen is unknown. Other DNA sequences within the sample encode an identical CDR3. Naive, central memory, regulatory and stem cell-like memory cells within the CD4+ compartment were sorted using CD45RO/CCR7/CD25/CD127/CD95/CD27. The CDR3 consists of 13 residues. V was clipped by 5 bases and J by 2 bases, with 9 bases between them. The germline V gene has CDR1 SEHNR and CDR2 FQNEAQ (reference sequence). The data belong to a study of beta chain features in type 1 diabetes. At the level of the study: Cell yields, gender and age were comparable in patients and healthy donors. Sorted cells examined across all samples numbered roughly 100 million.

Findings and caveats of the study: Type 1 diabetes patients had moderately but significantly shorter TCRB CDR3s in all four CD4+ subsets. Diminished insertions and augmented deletions at VDJ junctions characterized type 1 diabetes patients.

The investigators reverse transcribed all of the isolated RNA, so they sequenced expressed TCRB transcripts. The table came from immunoSEQ multiplex PCR; TCRdb's copy has only in-frame clones and leaves some out. The sample includes more than 300,000 clones, roughly 12% of them seen just once. This chain uses TRBV7-9 with TRBJ1-2; no clear D. Sequenced sample: naive CD4+ T cells from blood. The sequence was obtained from a woman aged 18-35 years with type 1 diabetes. The CDR3 coding sequence is TGTGCCAGCAGCCTGACGGAGAACTATGGCTACACCTTC. Translation gives CASSLTENYGYTF.